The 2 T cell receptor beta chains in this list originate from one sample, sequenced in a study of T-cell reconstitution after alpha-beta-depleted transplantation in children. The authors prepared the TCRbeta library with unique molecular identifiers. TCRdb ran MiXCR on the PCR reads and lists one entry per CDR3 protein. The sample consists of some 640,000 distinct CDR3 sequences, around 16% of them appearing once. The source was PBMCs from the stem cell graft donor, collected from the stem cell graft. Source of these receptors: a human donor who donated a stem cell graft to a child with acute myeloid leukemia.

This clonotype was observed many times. In DNA form, the CDR3 reads TGCAGTGCTAGGAGTGGGGAGGGTTCGGATGAAAAACTGTTTTTT. Residues: CSARSGEGSDEKLFF. The chain joins TRBV20-1 to TRBJ1-4, with D unclear. Per germline, CDR1 DFQATT and CDR2 SNEGSKA (reference sequence). This CDR3 spans 15 amino acids. Trimming cost V 3 bases and J 6 bases, with 17 bases left between them.

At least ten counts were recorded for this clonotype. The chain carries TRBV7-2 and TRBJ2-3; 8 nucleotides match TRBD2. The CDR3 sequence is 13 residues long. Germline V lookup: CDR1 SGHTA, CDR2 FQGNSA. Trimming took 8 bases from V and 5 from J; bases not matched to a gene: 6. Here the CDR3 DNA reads TGTGCCAGCTCAGCGGGGGCCGGAGATACGCAGTATTTT. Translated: CASSAGAGDTQYF.